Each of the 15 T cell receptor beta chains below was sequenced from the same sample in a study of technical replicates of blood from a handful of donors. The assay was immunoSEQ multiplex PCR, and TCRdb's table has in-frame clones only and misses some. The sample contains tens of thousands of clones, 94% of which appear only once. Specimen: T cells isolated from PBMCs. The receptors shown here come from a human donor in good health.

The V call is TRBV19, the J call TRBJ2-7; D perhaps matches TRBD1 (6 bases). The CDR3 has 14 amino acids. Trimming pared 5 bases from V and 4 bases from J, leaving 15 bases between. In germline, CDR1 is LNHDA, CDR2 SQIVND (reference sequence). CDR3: CASSPDRFGYEQYF. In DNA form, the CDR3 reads TGTGCCAGTAGTCCAGACAGGTTTGGATACGAGCAGTACTTC.

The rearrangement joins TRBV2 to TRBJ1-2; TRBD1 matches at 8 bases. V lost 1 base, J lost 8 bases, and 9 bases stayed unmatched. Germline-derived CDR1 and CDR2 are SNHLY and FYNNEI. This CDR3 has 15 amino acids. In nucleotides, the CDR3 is TGTGCCAGCAGTGAAGGCTTCAGGGGGCGAGACGGCTACACCTTC. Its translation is CASSEGFRGRDGYTF.

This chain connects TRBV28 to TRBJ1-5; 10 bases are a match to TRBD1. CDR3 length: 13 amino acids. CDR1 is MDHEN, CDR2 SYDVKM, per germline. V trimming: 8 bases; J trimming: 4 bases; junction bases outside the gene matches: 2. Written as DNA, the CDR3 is TGTGCCAGCTGGACAGGGGGTAATCAGCCCCAGCATTTT. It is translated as CASWTGGNQPQHF.

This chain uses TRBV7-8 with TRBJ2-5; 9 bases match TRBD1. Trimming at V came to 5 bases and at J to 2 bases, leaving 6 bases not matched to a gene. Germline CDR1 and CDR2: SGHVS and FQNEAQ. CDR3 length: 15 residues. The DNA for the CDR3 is TGTGCCAGCAGCCCGGGACAGGGATATCAAGAGACCCAGTACTTC. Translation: CASSPGQGYQETQYF.

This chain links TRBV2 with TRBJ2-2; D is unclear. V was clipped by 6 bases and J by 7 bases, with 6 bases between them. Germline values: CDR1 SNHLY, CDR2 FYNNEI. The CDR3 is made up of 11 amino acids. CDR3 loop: CASRADGELFF. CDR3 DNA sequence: TGTGCCAGCAGGGCGGACGGGGAGCTGTTTTTT.

CDR3 in amino acids: CASSQGQGLSYGYTF. The CDR3 DNA reads as TGTGCCAGCAGCCAAGGTCAGGGGCTAAGCTATGGCTACACCTTC. This chain connects TRBV14 to TRBJ1-2, with TRBD1 as a possible D gene (6 bases). The V gene lost 1 base and the J gene lost 4 bases, with 13 bases spanning the gap. Germline V gives CDR1 SGHDN, CDR2 FVKESK. This CDR3 is built from 15 residues.

Here the CDR3 DNA reads TGTGCCAGCAGAACTACCATGGGACAGGGCTATGGCTACACCTTC. It translates to CASRTTMGQGYGYTF. This chain links TRBV5-6 with TRBJ1-2; 9 bases agree with TRBD1. V trimming: 5 bases; J trimming: 4 bases; junction bases outside the gene matches: 9. The CDR3 length is 15 residues. The germline gives CDR1 SGHDT, CDR2 YYEEEE.

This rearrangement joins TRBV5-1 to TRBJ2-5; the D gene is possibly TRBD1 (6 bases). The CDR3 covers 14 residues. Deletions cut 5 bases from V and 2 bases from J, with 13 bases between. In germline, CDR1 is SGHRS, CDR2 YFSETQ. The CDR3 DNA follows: TGCGCCAGCAGGGCCACAGGGTTACAAGAGACCCAGTACTTC. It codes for CASRATGLQETQYF.

DNA for the CDR3: TGTGCCAGCAGCTTGGGACTAGCGGGCTCCTACGAGCAGTACTTC. Translated: CASSLGLAGSYEQYF. V usage is TRBV5-4 and J usage is TRBJ2-7; 10 bases are shared with TRBD2. This CDR3 has 15 residues. V trimming: 0 bases; J trimming: 0 bases; junction bases outside the gene matches: 0. Germline values: CDR1 SGHNT, CDR2 YYREEE (reference sequence).

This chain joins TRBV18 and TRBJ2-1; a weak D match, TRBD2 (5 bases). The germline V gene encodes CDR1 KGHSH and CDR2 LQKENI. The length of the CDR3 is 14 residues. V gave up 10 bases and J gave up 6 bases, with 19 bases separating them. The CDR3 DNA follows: TGTGCCACCCCCTTCGGGTTAAGCGGCAATGAGCAGTTCTTC. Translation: CATPFGLSGNEQFF. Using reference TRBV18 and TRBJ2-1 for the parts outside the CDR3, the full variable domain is NAGVMQNPRHLVRRRGQEARLRCSPMKGHSHVYWYRQLPEEGLKFMVYLQKENIIDESGMPKERFSAEFPKEGPSILRIQQVVRGDSAAYFCATPFGLSGNEQFFGPGTRLTVL.

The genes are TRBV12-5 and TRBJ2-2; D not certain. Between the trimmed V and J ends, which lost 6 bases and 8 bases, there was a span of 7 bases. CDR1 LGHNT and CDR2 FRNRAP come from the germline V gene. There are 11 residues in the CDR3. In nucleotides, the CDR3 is TGTGCTAGTGGCCTCCCGGGGGAGCTGTTTTTT. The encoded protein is CASGLPGELFF.

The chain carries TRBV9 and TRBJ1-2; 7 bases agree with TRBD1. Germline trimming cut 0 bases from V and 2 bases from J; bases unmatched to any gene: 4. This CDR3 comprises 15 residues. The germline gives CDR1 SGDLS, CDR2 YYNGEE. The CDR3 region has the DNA TGTGCCAGCAGCGTAGTGGGGGACAGCAACTATGGCTACACCTTC. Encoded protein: CASSVVGDSNYGYTF.

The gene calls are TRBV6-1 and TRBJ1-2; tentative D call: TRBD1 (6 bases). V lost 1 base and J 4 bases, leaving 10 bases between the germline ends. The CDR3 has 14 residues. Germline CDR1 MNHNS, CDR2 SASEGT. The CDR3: CASSEDTGSYGYTF. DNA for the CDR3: TGTGCCAGCAGTGAAGATACAGGGAGCTATGGCTACACCTTC.

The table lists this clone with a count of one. As DNA, the CDR3 is TGTGCCTGGAGGCAAACCGGGACTAGACTCGATGAGCAGTTCTTC. Protein sequence: CAWRQTGTRLDEQFF. The rearrangement links TRBV30 to TRBJ2-1; 8 nucleotides agree with TRBD2. There are 15 residues in the CDR3. V lost 3 bases, J lost 8 bases, and 12 bases stayed unmatched. The germline CDR1 and CDR2 sequences are GTSNPN and SVGIG (reference sequence).

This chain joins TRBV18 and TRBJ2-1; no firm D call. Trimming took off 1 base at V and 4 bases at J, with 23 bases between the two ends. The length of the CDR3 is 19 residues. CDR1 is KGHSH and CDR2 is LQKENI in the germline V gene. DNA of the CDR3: TGTGCCAGCTCACCACGACCCACTGGCGAGCGTATAGAGTACAATGAGCAGTTCTTC. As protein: CASSPRPTGERIEYNEQFF.